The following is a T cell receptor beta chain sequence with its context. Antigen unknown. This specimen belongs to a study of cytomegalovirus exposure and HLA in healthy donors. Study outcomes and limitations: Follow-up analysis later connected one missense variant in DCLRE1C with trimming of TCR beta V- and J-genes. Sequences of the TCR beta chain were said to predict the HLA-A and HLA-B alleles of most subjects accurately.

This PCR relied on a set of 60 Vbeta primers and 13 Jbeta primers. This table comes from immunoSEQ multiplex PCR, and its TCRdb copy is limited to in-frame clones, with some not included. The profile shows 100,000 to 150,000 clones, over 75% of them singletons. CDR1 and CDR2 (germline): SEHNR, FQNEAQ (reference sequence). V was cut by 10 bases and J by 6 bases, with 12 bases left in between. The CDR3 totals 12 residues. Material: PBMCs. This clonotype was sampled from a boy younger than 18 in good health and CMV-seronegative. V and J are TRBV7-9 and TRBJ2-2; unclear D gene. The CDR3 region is CATSPGAGELFF. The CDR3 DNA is TGTGCCACCTCGCCCGGAGCCGGGGAGCTGTTTTTT.